One and the same sample provided the 14 T cell receptor beta chains below, sequenced in a study of shared clonotypes between healthy human individuals. Clones were sequenced by immunoSEQ multiplex PCR, and TCRdb holds only the in-frame ones, with some missing. Of about 2.2 million clones in the sample, 90% to 95% were seen once. The naive CD8 population came from CD45RO-negative cells selected for CCR7, without terminally differentiated effector memory CD45RA+ cells. Sequenced material: naive CD8+ T cells from PBMCs. These receptors all stem from a man between 18 and 35 years old in good health. Some clones in this sample may be carry-over from other donors' samples.

V is TRBV5-5 and J is TRBJ2-1, with no clear D. The CDR3 covers 13 residues. The V end lost 0 bases, the J end lost 9 bases, and 10 bases lay between the germline ends. The germline gives CDR1 SGHKS, CDR2 YYEKEE (reference sequence). As DNA, the CDR3 is TGTGCCAGCAGCTTGGGCCTCCTGAGTGAGCAGTTCTTC. Protein: CASSLGLLSEQFF.

The chain couples TRBV19 to TRBJ2-7, with TRBD2 matching 12 bases. The germline gives CDR1 LNHDA, CDR2 SQIVND (reference sequence). This CDR3 has 16 residues. Trimming removed 2 bases from V and 7 bases from J; junction bases left unmatched: 9. The CDR3 DNA sequence: TGTGCCAGTAGTATATTGACTAGCGGGGGTAGTCGAGAGCAGTACTTC. This sequence encodes CASSILTSGGSREQYF. Full variable domain (missing parts from reference TRBV19 and TRBJ2-7): DGGITQSPKYLFRKEGQNVTLSCEQNLNHDAMYWYRQDPGQGLRLIYYSQIVNDFQKGDIAEGYSVSREKKESFPLTVTSAQKNPTAFYLCASSILTSGGSREQYFGPGTRLTVT.

This chain joins TRBV19 and TRBJ2-7, with TRBD1 matching over 9 bases. CDR3 size: 15 residues. V lost 5 bases, J lost 5 bases, and 10 bases stayed unmatched. Germline CDR1 LNHDA, CDR2 SQIVND (reference sequence). The CDR3 DNA reads as TGTGCCAGTAGTTACCGTGGGACAGGGTTCAACGAGCAGTACTTC. Amino acids: CASSYRGTGFNEQYF.

V usage is TRBV28 and J usage is TRBJ2-3, with 8 bases aligning to TRBD2. Germline V gives CDR1 MDHEN, CDR2 SYDVKM. J was trimmed by 1 base and V by 4 bases; bases with no gene match: 4. The CDR3 is 15 residues long. DNA of the CDR3: TGTGCCAGCAGTTACCTTAGCGGGGGCACAGATACGCAGTATTTT. Its protein product is CASSYLSGGTDTQYF.

The chain employs TRBV4-1 and TRBJ2-3; D might be TRBD2 (5 bases). CDR1 is MGHRA and CDR2 is YSYEKL in the germline V gene. This CDR3 has 13 amino acids. Trimming removed 0 bases at V and 10 bases at J, with 11 bases between. CDR3 residues: CASSQDLEDSQYF. DNA for the CDR3: TGCGCCAGCAGCCAAGATCTGGAGGATTCGCAGTATTTT.

The chain links TRBV27 to TRBJ2-7; D remains unclear. The V end lost 5 bases, the J end lost 1 base, and 9 bases lay between the germline ends. The CDR3 runs 13 residues. Per germline, CDR1 MNHEY and CDR2 SMNVEV (reference sequence). Written as DNA, the CDR3 is TGTGCCAGCAGTGACACCTTGTCCTACGAGCAGTACTTC. Translating it yields CASSDTLSYEQYF.

The chain links TRBV7-9 to TRBJ2-3, with D hard to call. There are 13 residues in the CDR3. V was clipped by 1 base and J by 5 bases, with 7 bases between them. Germline CDR1 and CDR2: SEHNR and FQNEAQ (reference sequence). Written as DNA, the CDR3 is TGTGCCAGCAGCTTAGTCCCAGAAGATACGCAGTATTTT. It specifies CASSLVPEDTQYF.

The rearrangement uses TRBV10-3 and TRBJ1-5, with 8 bases fitting TRBD1. From germline, CDR1 is ENHRY and CDR2 SYGVKD. The CDR3 is made up of 14 amino acids. V was clipped by 3 bases and J by 5 bases; unmatched bases: 3. CDR3 loop: CAISDPTGDQPQHF. The CDR3 coding sequence is TGTGCCATCAGTGACCCGACAGGGGATCAGCCCCAGCATTTT.

The V call is TRBV6-1, the J call TRBJ1-2; 8 bases match TRBD1. This CDR3 contains 14 residues. The germline V gene encodes CDR1 MNHNS and CDR2 SASEGT. The J segment lost 4 bases and the V segment lost 6 bases, leaving 7 bases of the junction unmatched. As DNA, the CDR3 is TGTGCCAGCAGCGACAGGGGTGATGGCTATGGCTACACCTTC. This encodes CASSDRGDGYGYTF.

The CDR3 spells CASRSGPAYSNQPQHF. The CDR3 DNA is TGTGCCAGCAGGTCCGGGCCCGCCTATAGCAATCAGCCCCAGCATTTT. The rearrangement links TRBV27 to TRBJ1-5, with D uncertain. The CDR3 spans 16 residues. V was cut by 6 bases and J by 0 bases, with 15 bases left in between. CDR1 is MNHEY, CDR2 SMNVEV, per germline (reference sequence).

V usage is TRBV6-1 and J usage is TRBJ2-1, with D possibly TRBD1 on 6 matching bases. Germline CDR1 and CDR2: MNHNS and SASEGT. This CDR3 is 17 amino acids long. V was shortened by 3 bases and J by 0 bases, with 15 bases between the two germline ends. In DNA, the CDR3 is TGTGCCAGCAGTGACTTTCAGGGGCCGAGCTCCTACAATGAGCAGTTCTTC. Residues: CASSDFQGPSSYNEQFF.

This rearrangement joins TRBV7-9 to TRBJ2-7; 9 nucleotides match TRBD1. The CDR3 contains 16 residues. V dropped 5 bases and J dropped 5; count of bases not matched to a gene: 13. Per the germline V gene, CDR1 is SEHNR and CDR2 is FQNEAQ (reference sequence). The CDR3 sequence: CASSPRVTGGFDEQYF. The CDR3 nucleotides read TGTGCCAGCAGCCCCCGTGTGACAGGGGGATTCGACGAGCAGTACTTC.

The J gene is TRBJ2-1, the V gene TRBV6-4; 8 bases map to TRBD2. In germline, CDR1 is MRHNA, CDR2 SNTAGT. The J segment lost 4 bases and the V segment lost 6 bases, leaving 17 bases of the junction unmatched. This CDR3 is built from 18 residues. DNA for the CDR3: TGTGCCAGCAGCTTGAGCTCGCGGGGTAGCGGGAAATACAATGAGCAGTTCTTC. This sequence encodes CASSLSSRGSGKYNEQFF.

The chain joins TRBV28 to TRBJ2-7; no reliable D call. Trimming pared 7 bases from V and 4 bases from J, leaving 20 bases between. This CDR3 has 15 residues. CDR1 is MDHEN and CDR2 is SYDVKM in the germline V gene. The CDR3 DNA reads as TGTGCCAGCACCCCCTTCCGTTCAGAGGTTTACGAGCAGTACTTC. Protein product: CASTPFRSEVYEQYF.